This TCR beta chain originates from a study of tumor-infiltrating lymphocytes in primary liver carcinoma. Whole-study context: Roughly 3.65 to 7.5 million productive TCRbeta reads were obtained per sample, with similar numbers across tissue types.

With regard to this clonotype: The CDR3 does not end in the conserved phenylalanine or tryptophan, so this is likely a read error.

With a constant-region primer, TCR beta cDNA was made from about 0.55 ug of total RNA. Modified slightly, ARM-PCR produced TCR beta libraries over three nested multiplex PCR rounds. The two initial PCR rounds, roughly 11 cycles each, used TRBV1-TRBV30 forward and C-beta reverse primers. TCRdb re-derived calls from the multiplex PCR reads in MiXCR, one entry per CDR3 protein. The sample holds 90,000 to 100,000 distinct CDR3 sequences; around two thirds are singletons and the top ten take over 9%. Bulk tissue was left unsorted, and RNA and DNA were co-extracted from approximately 20-30 mg of it. This CDR3 has 16 residues. The germline gives CDR1 SGHAT, CDR2 FQNNGV.

V gene TRBV11-2 combines with J gene TRBJ2-7; a weak D match, TRBD1 (6 bases). What was sequenced was liver tumor tissue from sampling region 5. Subset given: tumor region T5, tumor centre. This sequence originates from a woman aged 55-75 years with primary liver carcinoma and hepatitis B virus infection. CDR3 loop: CVSSLDRQGGPYEQYL. As DNA, the CDR3 is TGTGTCAGCAGCTTAGACAGGCAGGGTGGCCCCTACGAGCAGTACTTA.